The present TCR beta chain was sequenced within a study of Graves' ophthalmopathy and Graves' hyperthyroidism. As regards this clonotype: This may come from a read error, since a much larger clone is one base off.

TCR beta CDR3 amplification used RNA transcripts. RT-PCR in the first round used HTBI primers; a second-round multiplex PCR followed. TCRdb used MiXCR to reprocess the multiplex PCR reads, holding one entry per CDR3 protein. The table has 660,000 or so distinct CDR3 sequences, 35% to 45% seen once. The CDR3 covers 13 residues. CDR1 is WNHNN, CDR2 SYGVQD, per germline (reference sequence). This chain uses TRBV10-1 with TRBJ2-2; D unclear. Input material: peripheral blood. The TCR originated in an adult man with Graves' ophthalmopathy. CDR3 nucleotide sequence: TGCGCCGGCAGACGTAAGAACACCGGGGAGCTGTTTTTT. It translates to CAGRRKNTGELFF.